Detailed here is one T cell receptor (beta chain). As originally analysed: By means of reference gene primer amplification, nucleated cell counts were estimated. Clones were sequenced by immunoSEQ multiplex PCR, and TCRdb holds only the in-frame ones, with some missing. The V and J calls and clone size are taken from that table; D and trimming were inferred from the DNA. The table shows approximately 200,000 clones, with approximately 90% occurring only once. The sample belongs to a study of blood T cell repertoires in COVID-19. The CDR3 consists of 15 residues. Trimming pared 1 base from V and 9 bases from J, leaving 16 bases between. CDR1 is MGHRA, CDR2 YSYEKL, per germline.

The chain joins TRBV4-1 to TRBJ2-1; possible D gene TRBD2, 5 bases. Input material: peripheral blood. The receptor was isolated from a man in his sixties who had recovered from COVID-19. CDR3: CASSQGYLRVIEQFF. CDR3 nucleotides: TGCGCCAGCAGCCAAGGATATTTGCGGGTTATTGAGCAGTTCTTC.